Each of the 5 T cell receptor beta chains below was sequenced from the same sample in a study of blood T cell repertoires in COVID-19. Data came from immunoSEQ multiplex PCR; TCRdb stores just in-frame clones and leaves some out. This table has about 270,000 clones, 84% appearing once. Sequences were obtained from peripheral blood. The receptor set was obtained from a human donor in a cohort sampled during active COVID-19.

This rearrangement joins TRBV5-4 to TRBJ1-2; TRBD1 agrees at 12 bases. CDR3 length equals 14 residues. With V trimmed by 2 bases and J by 8 bases, 4 bases remained unmatched. Germline V gene lookup returns CDR1 SGHNT and CDR2 YYREEE (reference sequence). The chain's CDR3 is CASSFGTGGDGYTF. CDR3 DNA: TGTGCCAGCAGCTTCGGGACAGGGGGCGACGGCTACACCTTC.

The chain has TRBV7-2 and TRBJ2-3, with no clear D. Germline CDR1 reads SGHTA; CDR2 reads FQGNSA. Trimming pared 6 bases from V and 0 bases from J, leaving 7 bases between. The CDR3 consists of 13 residues. This CDR3 is CASRTTSTDTQYF. In DNA, the CDR3 is TGTGCCAGCAGGACAACCAGCACAGATACGCAGTATTTT. Full variable domain (outside the CDR3, taken from reference TRBV7-2 and TRBJ2-3): GAGVSQSPSNKVTEKGKDVELRCDPISGHTALYWYRQSLGQGLEFLIYFQGNSAPDKSGLPSDRFSAERTGGSVSTLTIQRTQQEDSAVYLCASRTTSTDTQYFGPGTRLTVL.

This chain uses TRBV19 with TRBJ1-2, with D tentatively TRBD1 (6 bases). The CDR3 totals 14 residues. CDR1 LNHDA and CDR2 SQIVND come from the germline V gene (reference sequence). The V end lost 1 base, the J end lost 2 bases, and 8 bases lay between the germline ends. The CDR3 DNA is TGTGCCAGTAGTATAGCCGGGACAAACTATGGCTACACCTTC. Translation: CASSIAGTNYGYTF. The variable domain in full, completed from reference TRBV19 and TRBJ1-2, reads DGGITQSPKYLFRKEGQNVTLSCEQNLNHDAMYWYRQDPGQGLRLIYYSQIVNDFQKGDIAEGYSVSREKKESFPLTVTSAQKNPTAFYLCASSIAGTNYGYTFGSGTRLTVV.

The chain recombines TRBV19 with TRBJ1-2; 9 bases match TRBD1. This CDR3 is built from 18 residues. The germline CDR1 and CDR2 sequences are LNHDA and SQIVND (reference sequence). V lost 4 bases to trimming and J lost 6 bases; unmatched junction nucleotides: 18. CDR3: CASSTPIRLRTGEDGYTF. The CDR3 DNA follows: TGTGCCAGTAGTACCCCCATCCGTCTTCGGACAGGGGAGGATGGCTACACCTTC.

V is TRBV7-9 and J is TRBJ2-7; 7 bases map to TRBD2. The CDR3 is 16 residues long. Germline V gene lookup returns CDR1 SEHNR and CDR2 FQNEAQ (reference sequence). The V and J ends lost 5 bases and 3 bases, in that order; junction bases with no gene match: 13. This chain's CDR3 is CASSPGTQRGSYEQYF. The CDR3 coding sequence is TGTGCCAGCAGCCCTGGGACTCAGCGGGGAAGCTACGAGCAGTACTTC.